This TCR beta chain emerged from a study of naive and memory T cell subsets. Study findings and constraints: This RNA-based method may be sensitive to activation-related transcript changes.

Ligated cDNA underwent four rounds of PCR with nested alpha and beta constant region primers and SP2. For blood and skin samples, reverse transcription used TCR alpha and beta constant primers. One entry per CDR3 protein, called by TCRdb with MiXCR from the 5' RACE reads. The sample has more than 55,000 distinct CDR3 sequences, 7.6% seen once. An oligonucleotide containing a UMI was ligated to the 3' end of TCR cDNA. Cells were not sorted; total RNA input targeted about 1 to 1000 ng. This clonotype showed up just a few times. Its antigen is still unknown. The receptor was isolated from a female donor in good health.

As DNA, the CDR3 is TGTGCCAGCAGTGAGAGGATATACACTGAAGCTTTCTTT. Residues: CASSERIYTEAFF. The genes are TRBV2 and TRBJ1-1; D gene ambiguous. V lost 3 bases, J lost 3 bases, and 8 bases lay in between. The CDR3 is 13 amino acids. CDR1 is SNHLY, CDR2 FYNNEI, per germline.